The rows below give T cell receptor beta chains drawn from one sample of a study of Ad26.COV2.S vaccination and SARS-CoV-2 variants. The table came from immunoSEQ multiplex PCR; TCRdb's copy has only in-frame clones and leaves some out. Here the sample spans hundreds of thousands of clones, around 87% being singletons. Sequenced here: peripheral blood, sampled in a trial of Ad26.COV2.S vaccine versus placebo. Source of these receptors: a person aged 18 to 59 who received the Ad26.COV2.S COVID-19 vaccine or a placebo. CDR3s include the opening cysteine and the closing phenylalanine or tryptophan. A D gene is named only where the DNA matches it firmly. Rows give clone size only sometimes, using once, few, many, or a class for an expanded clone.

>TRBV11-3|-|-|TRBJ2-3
CASSSAGGRTDTQYF
TGTGCCAGCAGCTCCGCCGGGGGACGCACAGATACGCAGTATTTT
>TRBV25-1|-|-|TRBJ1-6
CASRGQNNSPLHF
TGTGCCAGCAGGGGGCAGAATAATTCACCCCTCCACTTT
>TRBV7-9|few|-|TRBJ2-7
CASSLIGDSYEQYF
TGTGCCAGCAGCTTAATCGGGGACTCCTACGAGCAGTACTTC
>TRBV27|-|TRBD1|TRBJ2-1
CASSFLDRAPYNEQFF
TGTGCCAGCAGTTTTCTCGACAGGGCACCTTACAATGAGCAGTTCTTC
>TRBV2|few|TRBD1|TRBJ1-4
CASSDATGGSNEKLFF
TGTGCCAGCAGTGACGCCACAGGGGGTTCTAATGAAAAACTGTTTTTT
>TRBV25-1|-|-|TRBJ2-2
CASSFSGGTGELFF
TGTGCCAGCAGTTTTTCAGGAGGGACCGGGGAGCTGTTTTTT
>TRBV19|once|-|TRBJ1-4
CASSGPGLFPEKLFF
TGTGCCAGTAGTGGTCCGGGACTCTTCCCTGAAAAACTGTTTTTT
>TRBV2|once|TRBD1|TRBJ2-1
CASNLRGPGNEQFF
TGTGCCAGCAACCTCAGGGGGCCTGGTAATGAGCAGTTCTTC
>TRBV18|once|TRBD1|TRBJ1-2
CASSPRTGLFYGYTF
TGTGCCAGCTCCCCTAGGACAGGTCTTTTCTATGGCTACACCTTC
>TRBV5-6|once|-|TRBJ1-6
CASSLRAVYNSPLHF
TGTGCCAGCAGCTTGAGGGCGGTCTATAATTCACCCCTCCACTTT
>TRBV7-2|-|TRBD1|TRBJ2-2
CASTTGQGNTGELFF
TGTGCCAGCACTACGGGACAGGGGAACACCGGGGAGCTGTTTTTT
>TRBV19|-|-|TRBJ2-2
CASKGGAGELFF
TGTGCCAGTAAAGGGGGGGCCGGGGAGCTGTTTTTT
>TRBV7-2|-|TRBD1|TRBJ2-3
CASSLRGGGTDTQYF
TGTGCCAGCAGCTTAAGAGGGGGCGGCACAGATACGCAGTATTTT
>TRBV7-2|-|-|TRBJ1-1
CASSLAIGETEAFF
TGTGCCAGCAGCTTAGCGATCGGGGAAACTGAAGCTTTCTTT
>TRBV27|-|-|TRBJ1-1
CASSSSLMALGAFF
TGTGCCAGCAGTTCCTCCCTAATGGCACTAGGTGCTTTCTTT
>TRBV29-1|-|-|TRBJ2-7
CSVEGGVLGYEQYF
TGCAGCGTTGAAGGGGGGGTTCTCGGGTACGAGCAGTACTTC
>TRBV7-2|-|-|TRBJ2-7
CASSLVSDSPYEQYF
TGTGCCAGCAGCTTAGTCTCCGACAGTCCCTACGAGCAGTACTTC
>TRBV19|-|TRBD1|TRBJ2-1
CASETGTGYNEQFF
TGTGCCAGTGAGACAGGGACCGGTTACAATGAGCAGTTCTTC
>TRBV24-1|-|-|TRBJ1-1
CATTEYSKIEAFF
TGTGCCACCACAGAATACAGTAAGATTGAAGCTTTCTTT